The 21 T cell receptor beta chains below come from one sample, sequenced in a study of CD8 T cells in ankylosing spondylitis. Study outcomes and limitations: Ankylosing spondylitis blood seemed to carry a telltale TCR beta motif made of about 8 highly homologous variants.

Antigens for these TCRs are unknown. MiXCR, applied by TCRdb to the 5' RACE reads, yields one record per CDR3 protein. This sample has around 490,000 distinct CDR3 sequences, with over 4% found just once. The sample consisted of blood, either unsorted or a sorted T cell fraction (not recorded which). The origin of the receptors is a male donor with ankylosing spondylitis.

This clonotype appeared many times. V gene TRBV7-9 combines with J gene TRBJ2-1; 12 bases are a match to TRBD1. The CDR3 runs 17 residues. Germline V lookup: CDR1 SEHNR, CDR2 FQNEAQ (reference sequence). V lost 5 bases and J lost 7; bases outside the gene matches: 12. CDR3 sequence: CASSPSPGQGALNEQFF. The CDR3 DNA is TGTGCCAGCAGCCCGTCACCGGGACAGGGGGCGTTAAATGAGCAGTTCTTC.

This clonotype occurred many times. The chain uses TRBV10-3 and TRBJ1-5; D not resolved. This CDR3 is 15 amino acids long. The germline V gene has CDR1 ENHRY and CDR2 SYGVKD. V was trimmed by 6 bases and J by 1 base, leaving 13 bases between them. The CDR3 is CAIREGLRSNQPQHF. CDR3 in DNA: TGTGCCATCAGAGAAGGACTTAGGAGCAATCAGCCCCAGCATTTT.

This clonotype appeared many times. The chain joins TRBV12-3 or TRBV12-4 to TRBJ2-3, with TRBD1 identical over 7 bases. Germline trimming cut 3 bases from V and 5 bases from J; bases unmatched to any gene: 8. The CDR3 has 15 amino acids. In nucleotides, the CDR3 is TGTGCCAGCAGTTTCCCTAGACAGGGACGAGATACGCAGTATTTT. Translating it yields CASSFPRQGRDTQYF.

This clonotype was found many times. The chain recombines TRBV20-1 with TRBJ2-1; D might be TRBD2 (6 bases). The V end lost 6 bases, the J end lost 5 bases, and 14 bases lay between the germline ends. The CDR3 totals 13 residues. The germline V gene has CDR1 DFQATT and CDR2 SNEGSKA (reference sequence). The CDR3 here is CSALGTRDNEQFF. In DNA, the CDR3 is TGCAGTGCCCTCGGGACTCGAGACAATGAGCAGTTCTTC.

This clonotype was seen repeatedly, ten times or more. The chain combines TRBV6-2 or TRBV6-3 with TRBJ1-1; D is undetermined. Germline values: CDR1 MNHEY, CDR2 SVGEGT. V lost 2 bases and J lost 12, with 22 bases in between. CDR3 length equals 15 residues. The CDR3 nucleotides read TGTGCCAGCAGTTACGGATTAGGACGGGCCGTTGGTTCTTTCTTT. Its protein is CASSYGLGRAVGSFF.

This clonotype was seen many times. V usage is TRBV5-1 and J usage is TRBJ2-2; D unresolved. V lost 2 bases to trimming and J lost 3 bases, with 8 bases between them. From germline, CDR1 is SGHRS and CDR2 YFSETQ. The CDR3 is made up of 14 amino acids. This chain's CDR3 is CASSFGSDTGELFF. CDR3 bases: TGCGCCAGCAGCTTTGGATCGGACACCGGGGAGCTGTTTTTT.

This clonotype occurred a few times. The chain employs TRBV12-5 and TRBJ2-1; a possible D gene is TRBD1 (5 bases). CDR3 length equals 13 residues. V was cut by 3 bases and J by 8 bases, with 11 bases left in between. The germline V gene encodes CDR1 LGHNT and CDR2 FRNRAP. This CDR3 reads CASGFPGRDEQFF. CDR3 in DNA: TGTGCTAGTGGTTTCCCCGGCAGGGATGAGCAGTTCTTC.

Ten or more counts support this clonotype. J is TRBJ1-5 and V is TRBV6-2 or TRBV6-3, with 10 nucleotides matching TRBD1. Unmatched junction bases numbered 17, after V lost 6 bases and J lost 6 bases. CDR1 is MNHEY and CDR2 is SVGEGT in the germline V gene. CDR3 length: 18 amino acids. CDR3 amino acids: CASRNTWTGTGDGQPQHF. The CDR3 DNA reads TGTGCCAGCAGAAATACCTGGACCGGGACAGGGGACGGTCAGCCCCAGCATTTT.

This clonotype was detected many times. This chain connects TRBV7-9 to TRBJ1-1; the D gene is possibly TRBD1 (5 bases). Trimming removed 6 bases from V and 3 bases from J, with 14 bases in between. The CDR3 runs 14 residues. Germline V gene lookup returns CDR1 SEHNR and CDR2 FQNEAQ (reference sequence). CDR3 residues: CASRNTGGDTEAFF. The CDR3 nucleotides read TGTGCCAGCAGGAACACTGGGGGTGACACTGAAGCTTTCTTT.

The table lists this clonotype with many counts. This chain connects TRBV29-1 to TRBJ2-2; the match to TRBD2 covers 8 bases. The CDR3 consists of 15 residues. V was clipped by 1 base and J by 1 base; unmatched bases: 2. Germline CDR1 is SQVTM and CDR2 is ANQGSEA. CDR3 in amino acids: CSVEGLAGNTGELFF. CDR3 coding DNA: TGCAGCGTTGAAGGGCTAGCGGGGAACACCGGGGAGCTGTTTTTT.

This clonotype appeared many times. This chain connects TRBV4-3 to TRBJ2-1; tentatively, D is TRBD1 (6 bases). Between the trimmed V and J ends, which lost 0 bases and 12 bases, there was a span of 12 bases. CDR1 is LGHNA, CDR2 YSLEER, per germline. The CDR3 runs to 13 residues. The chain's CDR3 is CASSQEGRGRQFF. The DNA for the CDR3 is TGCGCCAGCAGCCAAGAAGGCAGGGGTAGGCAGTTCTTC.

This clonotype was counted only a few times. This chain uses TRBV12-3 or TRBV12-4 with TRBJ2-1, with 12 bases fitting TRBD2. After removal of 6 bases from V and 9 bases from J, the junction contained 6 bases not matched to a gene. This CDR3 spans 14 amino acids. The chain's CDR3 is CASRLAGGWVEQFF. CDR3 DNA sequence: TGTGCCAGCAGACTAGCGGGAGGATGGGTTGAGCAGTTCTTC.

This clonotype has ten or more counts. The chain has TRBV6-1 and TRBJ2-2; a possible D gene is TRBD1 (5 bases). The CDR3 length is 13 residues. Germline V gives CDR1 MNHNS, CDR2 SASEGT. Trimming pared 7 bases from V and 6 bases from J, leaving 12 bases between. CDR3 DNA sequence: TGTGCCAGCAATGATGGGGCGTCCGGGGAGCTGTTTTTT. Translating it yields CASNDGASGELFF.

This clonotype occurred many times. The CDR3 loop reads CASSWTPNTEAFF. DNA for the CDR3: TGTGCCAGCAGCTGGACACCGAACACTGAAGCTTTCTTT. The rearrangement joins TRBV7-2 to TRBJ1-1; D is possibly TRBD1 (5 bases). The CDR3 runs 13 residues. V dropped 4 bases and J dropped 1 base, with 7 bases sitting between them. Germline V gene data show CDR1 as SGHTA and CDR2 as FQGNSA.

This clonotype was seen ten or more times. CDR3 DNA: TGCAGCGGCAGGGGACCCACCTACGAGCAGTACTTC. This codes for CSGRGPTYEQYF. This chain uses TRBV29-1 with TRBJ2-7, with D perhaps TRBD1 (6 bases). Trimming shortened V by 7 bases and J by 2 bases, and 12 bases separated the two germline ends. Germline lookup yields CDR1 SQVTM and CDR2 ANQGSEA. The CDR3 runs to 12 residues.

In its sample, this clonotype was seen many times. The V gene is TRBV12-3 or TRBV12-4, the J gene TRBJ2-5, with D possibly being TRBD2 (7 bases). The length of the CDR3 is 15 residues. V lost 3 bases, J lost 2 bases, and 13 bases lay in between. The CDR3 is CASSFGGGRQETQYF. The CDR3 nucleotides are TGTGCCAGCAGTTTTGGCGGGGGCCGGCAAGAGACCCAGTACTTC.

The V gene is TRBV5-1, the J gene TRBJ2-3, with 8 bases fitting TRBD1. The J segment lost 6 bases and the V segment lost 4 bases, leaving 13 bases of the junction unmatched. Germline V gene data show CDR1 as SGHRS and CDR2 as YFSETQ. The CDR3 is 16 residues long. For the CDR3, the DNA is TGCGCCAGCAGCAATACCGGGACAGGTTCGGAGGATACGCAGTATTTT. Translating it yields CASSNTGTGSEDTQYF.

This clonotype was recorded many times. The rearrangement uses TRBV20-1 and TRBJ2-1, with 14 bases aligning to TRBD2. Trimming took 6 bases from V and 0 from J; bases not matched to a gene: 4. Germline V gene lookup returns CDR1 DFQATT and CDR2 SNEGSKA (reference sequence). The CDR3 is 16 amino acids. The CDR3 reads CSARTSGRTSYNEQFF. CDR3 DNA sequence: TGCAGTGCCCGGACTAGCGGGAGGACCTCCTACAATGAGCAGTTCTTC.

This clonotype occurred many times. J is TRBJ2-7 and V is TRBV20-1; D gene ambiguous. The CDR3 runs to 11 residues. CDR1 DFQATT and CDR2 SNEGSKA come from the germline V gene (reference sequence). V lost 2 bases and J 2 bases, leaving 4 bases between the germline ends. CDR3 nucleotide sequence: TGCAGTGCTAGAACTACCTACGAGCAGTACTTC. This encodes CSARTTYEQYF.

The V call is TRBV11-2, the J call TRBJ1-6; 7 bases fit TRBD1. The J segment lost 7 bases and the V segment lost 1 base, leaving 1 base of the junction unmatched. The germline CDR1 and CDR2 sequences are SGHAT and FQNNGV. The CDR3 sequence is 14 residues long. In nucleotides, the CDR3 is TGTGCCAGCAGCTTAGTCAGGGGGAATTCACCCCTCCACTTT. As protein: CASSLVRGNSPLHF. Using reference TRBV11-2 and TRBJ1-6 for the parts outside the CDR3, the full variable domain is EAGVAQSPRYKIIEKRQSVAFWCNPISGHATLYWYQQILGQGPKLLIQFQNNGVVDDSQLPKDRFSAERLKGVDSTLKIQPAKLEDSAVYLCASSLVRGNSPLHFGNGTRLTVT.

This clonotype was recorded a few times. The V call is TRBV7-8, the J call TRBJ2-3; TRBD2 aligns across 7 bases. Per the germline V gene, CDR1 is SGHVS and CDR2 is FQNEAQ. J gave up 4 bases and V 4 bases, and 5 bases lay outside the gene matches. This CDR3 spans 14 amino acids. CDR3 amino acids: CASSSPGRADTQYF. The CDR3, as DNA: TGTGCCAGCAGCTCTCCGGGGAGGGCAGATACGCAGTATTTT. The complete variable domain, with remaining parts taken from reference TRBV7-8 and TRBJ2-3, reads GAGVSQSPRYKVAKRGQDVALRCDPISGHVSLFWYQQALGQGPEFLTYFQNEAQLDKSGLPSDRFFAERPEGSVSTLKIQRTQQEDSAVYLCASSSPGRADTQYFGPGTRLTVL.